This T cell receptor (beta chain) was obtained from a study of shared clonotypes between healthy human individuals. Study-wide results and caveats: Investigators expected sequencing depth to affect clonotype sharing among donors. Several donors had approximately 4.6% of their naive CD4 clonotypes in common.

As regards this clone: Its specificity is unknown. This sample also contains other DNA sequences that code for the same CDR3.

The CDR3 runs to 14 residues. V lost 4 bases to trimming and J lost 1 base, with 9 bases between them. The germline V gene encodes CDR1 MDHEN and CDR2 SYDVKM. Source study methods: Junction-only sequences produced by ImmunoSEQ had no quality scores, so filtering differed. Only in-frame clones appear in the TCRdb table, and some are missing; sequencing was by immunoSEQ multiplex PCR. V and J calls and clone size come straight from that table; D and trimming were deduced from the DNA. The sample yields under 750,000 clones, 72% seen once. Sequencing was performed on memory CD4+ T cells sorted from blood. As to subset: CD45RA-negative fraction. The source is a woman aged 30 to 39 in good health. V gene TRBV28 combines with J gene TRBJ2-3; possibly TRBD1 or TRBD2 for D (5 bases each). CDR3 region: CASSSRDGTDTQYF. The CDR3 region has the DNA TGTGCCAGCAGTTCTAGGGACGGCACAGATACGCAGTATTTT.